This T cell receptor beta chain emerged from a study of cytomegalovirus exposure and HLA in healthy donors. A multiplex PCR was run with 60 Vbeta primers and 13 Jbeta primers. Clones were sequenced by immunoSEQ multiplex PCR, and TCRdb holds only the in-frame ones, with some missing. The sample lists some 180,000 clones, around 75% seen once, with about 2.2% in the top ten. The CDR3 totals 18 residues. The germline CDR1 and CDR2 sequences are SGHVS and FQNEAQ. The V gene lost 0 bases and the J gene lost 5 bases, with 19 bases spanning the gap. Sequencing was performed on PBMCs. This sequence was found in a male donor in good health and CMV-seronegative. The chain joins TRBV7-8 to TRBJ2-2, with D maybe TRBD1 (5 bases). For the CDR3, the DNA is TGTGCCAGCAGCTTAGCCCCAAGGACATCAATGAGGACCGGGGAGCTGTTTTTT. Its protein is CASSLAPRTSMRTGELFF.